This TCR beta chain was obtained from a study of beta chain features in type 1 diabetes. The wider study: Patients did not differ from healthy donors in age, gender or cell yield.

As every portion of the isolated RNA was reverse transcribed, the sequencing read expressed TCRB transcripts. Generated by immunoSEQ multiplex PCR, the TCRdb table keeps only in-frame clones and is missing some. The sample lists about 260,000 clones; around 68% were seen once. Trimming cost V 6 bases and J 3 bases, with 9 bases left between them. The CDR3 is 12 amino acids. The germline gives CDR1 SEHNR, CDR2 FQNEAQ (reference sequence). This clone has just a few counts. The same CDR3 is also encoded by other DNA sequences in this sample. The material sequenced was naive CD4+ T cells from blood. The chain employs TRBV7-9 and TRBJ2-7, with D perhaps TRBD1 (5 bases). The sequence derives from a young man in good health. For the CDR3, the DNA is TGTGCCAGCAGTTCTACAGGCTACGAGCAGTACTTC. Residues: CASSSTGYEQYF.